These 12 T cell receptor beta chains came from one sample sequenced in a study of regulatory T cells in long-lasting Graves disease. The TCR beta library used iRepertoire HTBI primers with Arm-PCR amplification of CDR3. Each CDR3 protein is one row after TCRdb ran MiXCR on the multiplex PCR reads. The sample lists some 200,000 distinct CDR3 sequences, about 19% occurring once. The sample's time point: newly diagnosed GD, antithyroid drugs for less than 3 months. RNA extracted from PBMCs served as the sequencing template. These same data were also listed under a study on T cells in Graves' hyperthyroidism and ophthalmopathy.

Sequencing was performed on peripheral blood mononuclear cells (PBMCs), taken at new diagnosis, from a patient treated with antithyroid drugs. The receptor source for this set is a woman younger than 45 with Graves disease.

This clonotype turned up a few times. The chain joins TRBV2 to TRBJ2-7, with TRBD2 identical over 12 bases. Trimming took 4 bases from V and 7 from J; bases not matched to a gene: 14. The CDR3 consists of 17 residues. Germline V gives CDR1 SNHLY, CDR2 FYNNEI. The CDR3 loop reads CASSAPSGRARMGEQYF. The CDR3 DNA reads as TGTGCCAGCAGTGCTCCTAGCGGGAGGGCCCGAATGGGGGAGCAGTACTTC. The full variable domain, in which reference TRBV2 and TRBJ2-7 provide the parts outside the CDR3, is EPEVTQTPSHQVTQMGQEVILRCVPISNHLYFYWYRQILGQKVEFLVSFYNNEISEKSEIFDDQFSVERPDGSNFTLKIRSTKLEDSAMYFCASSAPSGRARMGEQYFGPGTRLTVT.

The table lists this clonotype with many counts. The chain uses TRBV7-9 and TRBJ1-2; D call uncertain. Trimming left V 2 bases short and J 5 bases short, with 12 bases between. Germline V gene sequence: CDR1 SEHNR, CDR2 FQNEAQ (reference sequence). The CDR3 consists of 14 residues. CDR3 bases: TGTGCCAGCAGCTTAATGACCGGGCGATATGGCTACACCTTC. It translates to CASSLMTGRYGYTF.

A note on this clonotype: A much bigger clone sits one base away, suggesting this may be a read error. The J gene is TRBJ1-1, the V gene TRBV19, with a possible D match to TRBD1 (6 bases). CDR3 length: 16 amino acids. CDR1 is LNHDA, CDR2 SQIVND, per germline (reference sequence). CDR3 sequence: CASTREERVRGTGAFF. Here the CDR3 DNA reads TGTGCCAGTACCCGGGAGGAGAGAGTCAGGGGAACTGGAGCTTTCTTT.

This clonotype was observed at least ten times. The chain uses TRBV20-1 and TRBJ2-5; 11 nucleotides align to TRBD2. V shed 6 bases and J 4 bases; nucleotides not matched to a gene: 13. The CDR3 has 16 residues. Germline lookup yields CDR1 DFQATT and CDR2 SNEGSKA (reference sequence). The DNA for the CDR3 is TGCAGTGCCTCGGCACTAGCGGGAGAAAGGGGAGAGACCCAGTACTTC. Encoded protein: CSASALAGERGETQYF.

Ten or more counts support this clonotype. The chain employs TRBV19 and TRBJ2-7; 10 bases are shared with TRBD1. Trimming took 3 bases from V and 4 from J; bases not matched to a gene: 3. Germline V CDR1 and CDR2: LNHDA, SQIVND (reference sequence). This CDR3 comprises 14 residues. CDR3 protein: CASSIGTGVYEQYF. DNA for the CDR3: TGTGCCAGTAGTATCGGGACAGGGGTGTACGAGCAGTACTTC.

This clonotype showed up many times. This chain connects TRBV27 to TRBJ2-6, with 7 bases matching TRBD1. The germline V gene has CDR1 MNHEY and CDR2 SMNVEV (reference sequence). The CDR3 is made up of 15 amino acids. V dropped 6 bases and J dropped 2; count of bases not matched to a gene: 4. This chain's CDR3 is CASRQGSTGANVLTF. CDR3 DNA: TGTGCCAGCAGACAGGGGTCTACTGGGGCCAACGTCCTGACTTTC.

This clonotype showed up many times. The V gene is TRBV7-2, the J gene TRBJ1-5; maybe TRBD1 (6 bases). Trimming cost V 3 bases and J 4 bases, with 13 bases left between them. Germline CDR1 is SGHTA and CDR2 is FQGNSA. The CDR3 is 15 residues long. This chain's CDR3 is CASSFRRGRNQPQHF. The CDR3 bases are TGTGCCAGCAGCTTTAGGAGGGGGAGGAATCAGCCCCAGCATTTT. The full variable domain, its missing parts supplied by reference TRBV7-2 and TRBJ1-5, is GAGVSQSPSNKVTEKGKDVELRCDPISGHTALYWYRQSLGQGLEFLIYFQGNSAPDKSGLPSDRFSAERTGGSVSTLTIQRTQQEDSAVYLCASSFRRGRNQPQHFGDGTRLSIL.

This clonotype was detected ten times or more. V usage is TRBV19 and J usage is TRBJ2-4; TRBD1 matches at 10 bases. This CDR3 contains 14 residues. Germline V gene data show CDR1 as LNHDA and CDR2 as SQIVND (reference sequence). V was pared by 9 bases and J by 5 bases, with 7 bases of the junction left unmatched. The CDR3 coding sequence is TGTGCCAGCCGTAAGACAGGGGGCGAAAACATTCAGTACTTC. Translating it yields CASRKTGGENIQYF.

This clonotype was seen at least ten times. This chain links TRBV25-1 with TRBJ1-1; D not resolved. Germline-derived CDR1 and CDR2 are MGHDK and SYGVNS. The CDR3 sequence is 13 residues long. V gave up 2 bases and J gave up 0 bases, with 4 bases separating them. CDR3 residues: CASSELMNTEAFF. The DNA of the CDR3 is TGTGCCAGCAGTGAACTTATGAACACTGAAGCTTTCTTT.

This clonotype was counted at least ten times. This chain's CDR3 is CASSTSQSGQGNYGYTF. CDR3 in DNA: TGTGCCAGCTCAACGTCCCAGTCGGGACAGGGGAACTATGGCTACACCTTC. The chain joins TRBV18 to TRBJ1-2, with TRBD1 matching 10 bases. This CDR3 contains 17 residues. V was pared by 5 bases and J by 2 bases, with 11 bases of the junction left unmatched. From germline, CDR1 is KGHSH and CDR2 LQKENI.

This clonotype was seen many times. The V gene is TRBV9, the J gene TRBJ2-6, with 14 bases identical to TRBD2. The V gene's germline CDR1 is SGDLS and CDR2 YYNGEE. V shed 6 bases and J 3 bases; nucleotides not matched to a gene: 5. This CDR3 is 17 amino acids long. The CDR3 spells CASTPGLAGDGANVLTF. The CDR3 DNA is TGTGCCAGCACCCCGGGACTAGCGGGAGATGGGGCCAACGTCCTGACTTTC. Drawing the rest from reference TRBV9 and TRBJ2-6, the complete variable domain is DSGVTQTPKHLITATGQRVTLRCSPRSGDLSVYWYQQSLDQGLQFLIQYYNGEERAKGNILERFSAQQFPDLHSELNLSSLELGDSALYFCASTPGLAGDGANVLTFGAGSRLTVL.

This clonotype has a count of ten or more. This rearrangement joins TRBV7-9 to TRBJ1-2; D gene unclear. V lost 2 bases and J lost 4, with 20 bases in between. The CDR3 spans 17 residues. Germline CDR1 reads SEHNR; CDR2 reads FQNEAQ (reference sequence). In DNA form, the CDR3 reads TGTGCCAGCAGCTTATCATCCTCTAGGCGGGTTGGCTATGGCTACACCTTC. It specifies CASSLSSSRRVGYGYTF.